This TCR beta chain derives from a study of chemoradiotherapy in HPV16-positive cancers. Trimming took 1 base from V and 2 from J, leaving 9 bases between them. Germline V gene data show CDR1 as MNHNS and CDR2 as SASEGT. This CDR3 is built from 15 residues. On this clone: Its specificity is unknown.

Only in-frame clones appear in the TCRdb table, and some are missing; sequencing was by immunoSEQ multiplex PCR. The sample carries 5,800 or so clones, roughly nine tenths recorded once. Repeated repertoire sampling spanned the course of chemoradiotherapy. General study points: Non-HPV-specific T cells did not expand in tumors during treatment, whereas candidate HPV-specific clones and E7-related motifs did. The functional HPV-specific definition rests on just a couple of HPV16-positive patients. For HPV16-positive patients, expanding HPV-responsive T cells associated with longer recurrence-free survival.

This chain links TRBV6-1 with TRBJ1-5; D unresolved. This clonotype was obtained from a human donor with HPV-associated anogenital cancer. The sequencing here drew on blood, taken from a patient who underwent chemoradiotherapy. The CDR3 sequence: CASSEGVGGNQPQHF. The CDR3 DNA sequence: TGTGCCAGCAGTGAAGGTGTGGGAGGCAATCAGCCCCAGCATTTT.